Listed below are T cell receptor beta chains from one sample, sequenced in a study of blood T cell repertoires in COVID-19. Measured with immunoSEQ multiplex PCR; TCRdb has only the in-frame clones, and not every one. The sample carries roughly 410,000 clones, around 91% recorded once. Material: peripheral blood. The receptors stem from a woman aged 35 to 49 with COVID-19, enrolled during active disease. CDR3s include the opening cysteine and the closing phenylalanine or tryptophan. Each record gives: clone size, D gene, V gene, J gene, CDR3 length, CDR3 DNA, CDR3 protein. A D gene is named only where the DNA matches it firmly. Size tells how often a clone was seen (once, few, many) or the class of an expanded clone, and some rows leave it out.

-	TRBD2	TRBV28	TRBJ2-3	13	TGTGCCAGCAGCCAATCCGGGACTAGCGTTAAGTATTTT	CASSQSGTSVKYF
-	-	TRBV7-9	TRBJ2-2	14	TGTGCCAGCAATACAGGAATAAACACCGGGGAGCTGTTTTTT	CASNTGINTGELFF
-	TRBD1	TRBV6-4	TRBJ2-2	15	TGTGCCAGCAGAGCCGGGACAGGGGGAACCGGGGAGCTGTTTTTT	CASRAGTGGTGELFF
-	TRBD1	TRBV19	TRBJ1-1	15	TGTGCCAGTAAGGGGGCGTCGATGGGAACCACTGAAGCTTTCTTT	CASKGASMGTTEAFF
-	-	TRBV15	TRBJ1-5	15	TGTGCCACCAGCAGAGACAGGGTACCCGTACAGCCCCAGCATTTT	CATSRDRVPVQPQHF
-	-	TRBV2	TRBJ1-5	13	TGTGCCAGCAGGCCAGGGGGCAATCAGCCCCAGCATTTT	CASRPGGNQPQHF
once	-	TRBV30	TRBJ1-2	12	TGTGCCTGGGGAGACAGCCCCTATGGCTACACCTTC	CAWGDSPYGYTF
once	-	TRBV6-6	TRBJ1-5	14	TGTGCCAGCAGTTACTCGGAGGGTTTTCAGCCCCAGCATTTT	CASSYSEGFQPQHF
-	-	TRBV6-4	TRBJ1-2	13	TGTGCCAGCAGTGAGTCGGGAAGTGATGGCTACACCTTC	CASSESGSDGYTF
-	TRBD1	TRBV10-3	TRBJ1-1	14	TGTGCCATCAGGAACCTCAGGGGGCAAAGGGAAGCTTTCTTT	CAIRNLRGQREAFF
few	-	TRBV3-1/TRBV3-2	TRBJ1-5	15	TGTGCCAGCAGCCAAGATGGGAGTAGCAATCAGCCCCAGCATTTT	CASSQDGSSNQPQHF
-	TRBD2	TRBV27	TRBJ2-5	17	TGTGCCAGCAGTTTAAGGCTGCGGGCTAGCGGGACAGAGACCCAGTACTTC	CASSLRLRASGTETQYF
-	-	TRBV6-5	TRBJ2-7	13	TGTGCCAGCAGGGAGGGAACGTACCGGGAGCAGTACTTC	CASREGTYREQYF
-	-	TRBV19	TRBJ2-3	12	TGTGCCAGTAGGACAGCCTCAGATACGCAGTATTTT	CASRTASDTQYF
few	-	TRBV15	TRBJ1-1	14	TGTGCCACCGGGAGGGGGACGCCCCGACCTGAAGCTTTCTTT	CATGRGTPRPEAFF
-	-	TRBV3-1/TRBV3-2	TRBJ2-7	17	TGTGCCAGCAGCCAAGTGTGGGCGGGAGACAGGTTCCACGAGCAGTACTTC	CASSQVWAGDRFHEQYF
-	TRBD1	TRBV6-2/TRBV6-3	TRBJ1-5	14	TGTGCCAGCAGCCGGACAGGGGACAATCAGCCCCAGCATTTT	CASSRTGDNQPQHF
-	-	TRBV7-2	TRBJ2-7	12	TGTGCCAGCGGTGTATCCGGGAACGAGCAGTACTTC	CASGVSGNEQYF